These 11 T cell receptor beta chains share one sample of origin, sequenced in a study of breast tumors, draining lymph nodes, adjacent tissues. TCRdb re-analysed the multiplex PCR reads in MiXCR, keeping a single row per CDR3 protein. The sample contains about 130,000 distinct CDR3 sequences, around 20% of which appear only once. Breast cancer patients provided tissue from their axillary draining lymph nodes. Sequencing used axillary lymph node tissue. The receptor source for this set is a female donor with breast cancer. Some clones in this sample may be carry-over from other donors' samples.

This clonotype has ten or more counts. The J gene is TRBJ2-7, the V gene TRBV6-5, with D unclear. Germline CDR1 MNHEY, CDR2 SVGAGI. The CDR3 has 14 amino acids. The ends were cut back, 0 bases at V and 5 bases at J, with 11 bases in the middle. The CDR3 bases are TGTGCCAGCAGTTACTCAGGATTCGGCGACGAGCAGTACTTC. Protein: CASSYSGFGDEQYF.

This clonotype was seen at least ten times. The chain is built from TRBV3-1 and TRBJ2-5, with 7 positions matching TRBD2. From germline, CDR1 is LGHDT and CDR2 YNNKEL (reference sequence). The CDR3 is made up of 15 amino acids. With V trimmed by 4 bases and J by 5 bases, 10 bases remained unmatched. The CDR3 sequence: CASSPYTREWETQYF. CDR3 in DNA: TGTGCCAGCAGCCCGTACACGCGGGAGTGGGAGACCCAGTACTTC.

This clonotype occurred many times. The V call is TRBV7-9, the J call TRBJ2-1; unclear D gene. V was pared by 0 bases and J by 10 bases, with 4 bases between. This CDR3 region has 11 residues. Germline CDR1 and CDR2: SEHNR and FQNEAQ (reference sequence). The CDR3 sequence: CASSLAGEQFF. CDR3 sequence (DNA): TGTGCCAGCAGCTTAGCGGGAGAGCAGTTCTTC. The variable domain in full, with the rest retrieved from reference TRBV7-9 and TRBJ2-1, is DTGVSQNPRHKITKRGQNVTFRCDPISEHNRLYWYRQTLGQGPEFLTYFQNEAQLEKSRLLSDRFSAERPKGSFSTLEIQRTEQGDSAMYLCASSLAGEQFFGPGTRLTVL.

The chain carries TRBV7-8 and TRBJ2-1; possibly TRBD1 for D (6 bases). Trimming shortened V by 1 base and J by 7 bases, and 14 bases separated the two germline ends. The CDR3 loop spans 15 amino acids. The germline gives CDR1 SGHVS, CDR2 FQNEAQ. CDR3 nucleotides: TGTGCCAGCAGCTTAGAGGCCCTCCAGGGGAATGAGCAGTTCTTC. This translates into CASSLEALQGNEQFF.

This clonotype occurred many times. The chain uses TRBV6-5 and TRBJ2-6; the D call may be TRBD1 or TRBD2 (5 bases each). Trimming stripped 8 bases from V and 4 bases from J, with 21 bases between. The CDR3 contains 17 residues. From germline, CDR1 is MNHEY and CDR2 SVGAGI. The CDR3 DNA reads as TGTGCCAGCGGTAAACAACAGGTGAGGGAGGGGGCCAACGTCCTGACTTTC. It yields the protein CASGKQQVREGANVLTF.

About this clonotype: A much larger clone differs from this one at a single base, so this may be a read error. The J gene is TRBJ2-1, the V gene TRBV5-1; TRBD2 agrees at 7 bases. The length of the CDR3 is 16 residues. Germline CDR1 SGHRS, CDR2 YFSETQ. Germline trimming cut 4 bases from V and 5 bases from J; bases unmatched to any gene: 12. The CDR3 coding sequence is TGCGCCAGCAGCCCTCCCTCGGGAGGTTTCCACAATGAGCAGTTCTTC. Encoded protein: CASSPPSGGFHNEQFF.

This clonotype was seen a handful of times. The V gene is TRBV5-1, the J gene TRBJ2-6, with 11 bases matching TRBD2. This CDR3 is 20 amino acids long. With 4 bases clipped from V and 0 bases from J, the junction kept 12 bases outside the gene matches. Germline V gene sequence: CDR1 SGHRS, CDR2 YFSETQ. The CDR3 nucleotides read TGCGCCAGCAGCAGAATCGGACTAGCGGGTTCAGCCTCTGGGGCCAACGTCCTGACTTTC. It encodes CASSRIGLAGSASGANVLTF.

On this clonotype itself: This may arise from a read error, as a much more abundant clone is one base away. This chain links TRBV2 with TRBJ2-1; the D is unclear. The CDR3 totals 12 residues. Trimming removed 0 bases at V and 10 bases at J, with 7 bases between. The germline V gene has CDR1 SNHLY and CDR2 FYNNEI. The CDR3 DNA sequence: TGTGCCAGCAGTGAAGCCTTAACCGAGCAGTTCTTC. Amino acids: CASSEALTEQFF.

This clonotype was picked up many times. The genes are TRBV12-3 or TRBV12-4 and TRBJ2-1; D is possibly TRBD1 or TRBD2 (5 bases each). The V end was cut by 4 bases, the J end by 5 bases, with 15 bases between. This CDR3 spans 15 amino acids. In nucleotides, the CDR3 is TGTGCCAGCAGTTGGGACCTCCCCCCCGACAATGAGCAGTTCTTC. Translating it yields CASSWDLPPDNEQFF.

In this sample, this clonotype turned up many times. This rearrangement joins TRBV19 to TRBJ2-4, with a tentative D call TRBD1 (6 bases). The CDR3 runs 14 residues. The V gene's germline CDR1 is LNHDA and CDR2 SQIVND (reference sequence). Trimming stripped 1 base from V and 6 bases from J, with 10 bases between. CDR3 coding DNA: TGTGCCAGTAGTATAGTACAGGGTGGAAACATTCAGTACTTC. Translation: CASSIVQGGNIQYF.

To note about this clonotype: A much larger clone sits a single nucleotide away, making a read error possible. This chain uses TRBV18 with TRBJ2-7; 8 bases match TRBD2. The V gene's germline CDR1 is KGHSH and CDR2 LQKENI. The CDR3 covers 13 residues. With V trimmed by 2 bases and J by 6 bases, 3 bases remained unmatched. CDR3 region: CASSPKGLGEQYF. CDR3 bases: TGTGCCAGCTCACCAAAGGGACTAGGCGAGCAGTACTTC.